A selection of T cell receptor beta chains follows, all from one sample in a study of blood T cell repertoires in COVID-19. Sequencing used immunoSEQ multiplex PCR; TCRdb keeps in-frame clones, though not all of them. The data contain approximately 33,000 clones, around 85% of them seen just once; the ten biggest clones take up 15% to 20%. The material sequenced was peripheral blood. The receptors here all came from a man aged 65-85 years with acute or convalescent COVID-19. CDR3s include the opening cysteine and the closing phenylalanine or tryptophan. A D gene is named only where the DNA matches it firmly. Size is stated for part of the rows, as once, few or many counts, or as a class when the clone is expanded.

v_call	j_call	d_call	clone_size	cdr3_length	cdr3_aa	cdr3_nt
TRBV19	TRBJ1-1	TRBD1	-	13	CASRQDRDTEAFF	TGTGCCAGCCGACAGGACAGGGACACTGAAGCTTTCTTT
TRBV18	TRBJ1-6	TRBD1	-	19	CASSPRMGRGQGLIGPLHF	TGTGCCAGCTCACCAAGGATGGGCAGAGGACAGGGCCTAATTGGGCCCCTCCACTTT
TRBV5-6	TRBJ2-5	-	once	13	CASSLGGEETQYF	TGTGCCAGCAGCTTGGGGGGAGAAGAGACCCAGTACTTC
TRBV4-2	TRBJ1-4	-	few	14	CASSPRQADEKLFF	TGTGCCAGCAGCCCTAGACAGGCCGATGAAAAACTGTTTTTT
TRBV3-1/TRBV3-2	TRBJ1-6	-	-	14	CASSQVAGSSPLHF	TGTGCCAGCAGCCAAGTTGCCGGGTCTTCACCCCTCCACTTT
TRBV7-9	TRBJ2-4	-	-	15	CASSLALAGQNIQYF	TGTGCCAGCAGCTTAGCGTTGGCGGGACAAAACATTCAGTACTTC
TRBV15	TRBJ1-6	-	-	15	CATSRDGSSNSPLHF	TGTGCCACCAGCAGAGATGGGTCTAGTAATTCACCCCTCCACTTT
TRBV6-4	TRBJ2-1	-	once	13	CASSASSYNEQFF	TGTGCCAGCAGCGCTAGCTCCTACAATGAGCAGTTCTTC
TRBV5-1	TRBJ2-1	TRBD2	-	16	CASSLSNGTTYNEQFF	TGCGCCAGCAGCTTGTCGAACGGGACTACATACAATGAGCAGTTCTTC
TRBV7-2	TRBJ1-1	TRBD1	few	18	CASSLRMGTGALNTEAFF	TGTGCCAGCAGCTTAAGGATGGGGACAGGTGCTTTAAACACTGAAGCTTTCTTT
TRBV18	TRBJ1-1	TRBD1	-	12	CASSQGATEAFF	TGTGCCAGCTCGCAGGGGGCTACTGAAGCTTTCTTT
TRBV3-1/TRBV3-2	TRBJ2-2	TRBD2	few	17	CASSLQATSGPRGELFF	TGTGCCAGCAGCCTCCAAGCGACTAGCGGGCCGAGGGGGGAGCTGTTTTTT
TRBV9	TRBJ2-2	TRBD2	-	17	CASSVVGSGSHTGELFF	TGTGCCAGCAGCGTAGTCGGTAGCGGGAGTCACACCGGGGAGCTGTTTTTT
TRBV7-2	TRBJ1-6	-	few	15	CASSPSGGGNSPLHF	TGTGCCAGCAGCCCCTCAGGCGGGGGAAATTCACCCCTCCACTTT
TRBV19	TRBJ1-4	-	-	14	CASISQGPNEKLFF	TGTGCCAGCATTTCACAGGGCCCCAATGAAAAACTGTTTTTT
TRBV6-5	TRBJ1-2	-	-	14	CASRQPGTSYGYTF	TGTGCCAGCAGGCAGCCCGGGACATCTTATGGCTACACCTTC
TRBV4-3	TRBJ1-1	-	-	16	CASSQDAGQPNTEAFF	TGCGCCAGCAGCCAAGATGCAGGGCAACCGAACACTGAAGCTTTCTTT
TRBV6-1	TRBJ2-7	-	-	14	CASTEQGEGDEQYF	TGTGCCAGCACTGAACAGGGCGAGGGGGACGAGCAGTACTTC
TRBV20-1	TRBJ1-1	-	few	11	CSAPKEVEAFF	TGCAGTGCCCCTAAAGAGGTTGAAGCTTTCTTT
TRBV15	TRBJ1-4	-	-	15	CATSRDLYEKEKLFF	TGTGCCACCAGCAGAGATTTATATGAGAAGGAAAAACTGTTTTTT
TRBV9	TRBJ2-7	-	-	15	CASSSRGSSGYEQYF	TGTGCCAGCAGCTCAAGAGGTAGTAGCGGTTACGAGCAGTACTTC
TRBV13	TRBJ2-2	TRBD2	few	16	CASSPLAGGNTGELFF	TGTGCCAGCAGCCCACTAGCGGGAGGGAACACCGGGGAGCTGTTTTTT
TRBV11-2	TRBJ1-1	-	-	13	CASSSGRGMEAFF	TGTGCCAGCAGCTCCGGGAGGGGGATGGAAGCTTTCTTT
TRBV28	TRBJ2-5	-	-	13	CASTGYSQETQYF	TGTGCCAGCACGGGGTACAGCCAAGAGACCCAGTACTTC
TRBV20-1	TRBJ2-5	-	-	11	CSARGLETQYF	TGCAGTGCTAGAGGGCTAGAGACCCAGTACTTC
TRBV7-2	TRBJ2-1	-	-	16	CASSLGRGYSYNEQFF	TGTGCCAGCAGCTTAGGAAGGGGATACTCCTACAATGAGCAGTTCTTC
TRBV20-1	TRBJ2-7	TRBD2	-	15	CSASSGGSGSREQYF	TGCAGTGCTAGTTCGGGGGGTAGCGGGAGTCGCGAGCAGTACTTC
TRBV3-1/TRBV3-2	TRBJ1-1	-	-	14	CASSNGGGRGEAFF	TGTGCCAGCAGCAACGGAGGTGGGCGGGGTGAAGCTTTCTTT
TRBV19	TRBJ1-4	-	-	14	CASSIWDNKEKLFF	TGTGCCAGTAGTATTTGGGACAATAAAGAAAAACTGTTTTTT